This entry describes one TCR beta chain. This entry comes from a study of control samples from healthy donors and cancer patients. Germline lookup yields CDR1 SGHDT and CDR2 YYEEEE. CDR3 length equals 15 residues. V was clipped by 0 bases and J by 0 bases; unmatched bases: 2. Clones were read by immunoSEQ multiplex PCR, and TCRdb kept only the in-frame ones, dropping some. This sample yields about 85,000 clones, of which 90% are seen a single time; over 3% belongs to the top ten. The source material was blood. The chain has TRBV5-6 and TRBJ2-7, with 8 nucleotides matching TRBD1. The receptor comes from a woman in her late teens or twenties in good health. The CDR3 DNA reads TGTGCCAGCAGCTTGGGACAGGGGATCTCCTACGAGCAGTACTTC. Its translation is CASSLGQGISYEQYF.